The rows below give T cell receptor beta chains drawn from one sample of a study of T cells in Graves' hyperthyroidism and ophthalmopathy. Each CDR3 protein gets one entry after TCRdb re-called the multiplex PCR reads with MiXCR. The profile covers 500,000 to 650,000 distinct CDR3 sequences, with just under 20% appearing a single time and 47% taken by the ten largest. Input material: blood. The receptors come from a man in his forties with Graves' ophthalmopathy. CDR3s include the opening cysteine and the closing phenylalanine or tryptophan. Fields, in order: V gene, clone size, J gene, CDR3 protein. Where a row states a size, it is once, few, many or the class of an expanded clone; other rows omit it.

V: TRBV12-3/TRBV12-4; size: .; J: TRBJ1-5; CDR3: CASSPSPQISNQPQHF
V: TRBV27; size: few; J: TRBJ2-1; CDR3: CASSVNLGLAEGGEQFF
V: TRBV27; size: .; J: TRBJ1-1; CDR3: CASSLWAGMNTEAFF
V: TRBV9; size: many; J: TRBJ2-5; CDR3: CASSGARQETQYF
V: TRBV11-2; size: many; J: TRBJ1-2; CDR3: CASSRGLQYGYTF
V: TRBV9; size: .; J: TRBJ1-3; CDR3: CASSVQESGNIIYF
V: TRBV4-2; size: .; J: TRBJ2-3; CDR3: CASSQDLSGGGTDTQYF
V: TRBV6-1; size: .; J: TRBJ1-1; CDR3: CASGTGGRSEAFF
V: TRBV9; size: .; J: TRBJ1-6; CDR3: CASSVEGRPNSPLHF
V: TRBV10-3; size: .; J: TRBJ2-5; CDR3: CATLGGQETQYF
V: TRBV12-3/TRBV12-4; size: many; J: TRBJ2-1; CDR3: CASRPPGTGIQEQFF
V: TRBV19; size: few; J: TRBJ2-1; CDR3: CASSSGTSGIAEQFF
V: TRBV14; size: .; J: TRBJ2-1; CDR3: CASSQRTGGYNEQFF
V: TRBV29-1; size: .; J: TRBJ2-1; CDR3: CSAGGSGLALNNEQFF
V: TRBV7-2; size: .; J: TRBJ2-1; CDR3: CASRQASSGRAGEQFF
V: TRBV7-9; size: many; J: TRBJ2-5; CDR3: CASSFRGDETQYF
V: TRBV7-3; size: .; J: TRBJ2-7; CDR3: CAVEGTSVPYEQYF
V: TRBV6-1; size: few; J: TRBJ1-1; CDR3: CASSTGLNMNTEAFF
V: TRBV6-1; size: .; J: TRBJ1-2; CDR3: CASSVPRDRGYYGYTF
V: TRBV12-3/TRBV12-4; size: many; J: TRBJ2-5; CDR3: CASSLGAGEETQYF
V: TRBV19; size: few; J: TRBJ1-4; CDR3: CASSDRINEKLFF
V: TRBV14; size: few; J: TRBJ2-2; CDR3: CASSQVGALANTGELFF
V: TRBV3-1; size: few; J: TRBJ1-2; CDR3: CASSQEIGRGHGYTF
V: TRBV12-3/TRBV12-4; size: many; J: TRBJ2-7; CDR3: CASSYRLAGVTYEQYF
V: TRBV28; size: .; J: TRBJ1-2; CDR3: CATLSDIGYGYTF
V: TRBV7-9; size: many; J: TRBJ2-7; CDR3: CASSLVSTTYEQYF
V: TRBV3-1; size: few; J: TRBJ1-6; CDR3: CASSPAGRNSPLHF
V: TRBV12-3/TRBV12-4; size: many; J: TRBJ2-7; CDR3: CASSLFAGSYEQYF
V: TRBV2; size: few; J: TRBJ2-1; CDR3: CATTRGGYNNEQFF
V: TRBV9; size: .; J: TRBJ2-1; CDR3: CASSIRPNNEQFF
V: TRBV27; size: few; J: TRBJ1-2; CDR3: CATWGQGYTF
V: TRBV14; size: .; J: TRBJ2-7; CDR3: CASSQEQGRTYEQYF
V: TRBV7-9; size: .; J: TRBJ1-1; CDR3: CASSSFPGQGSFVEAFF
V: TRBV10-3; size: .; J: TRBJ2-7; CDR3: CAISEGLTYEQYF
V: TRBV28; size: .; J: TRBJ2-4; CDR3: CASSSVLGGRSGKNIQYF
V: TRBV5-1; size: .; J: TRBJ1-2; CDR3: CASSLVGVDYTF
V: TRBV15; size: .; J: TRBJ1-5; CDR3: CATSKAPGTQTNQPQHF
V: TRBV5-1; size: .; J: TRBJ1-5; CDR3: CASSLSPGVSNQPQHF
V: TRBV6-1; size: .; J: TRBJ2-3; CDR3: CASSIGGGADTQYF
V: TRBV5-8; size: .; J: TRBJ2-5; CDR3: CASSLLGLAGLQETQYF
V: TRBV6-9; size: .; J: TRBJ1-5; CDR3: CASSPAGTSRNQPQHF
V: TRBV15; size: many; J: TRBJ1-1; CDR3: CATSRGLTGEAFF
V: TRBV3-1; size: .; J: TRBJ1-5; CDR3: CVSSLDSGSNQPQHF
V: TRBV7-2; size: many; J: TRBJ1-4; CDR3: CASSLVGVGGGKLFF
V: TRBV7-3; size: .; J: TRBJ1-2; CDR3: CASSLNPGQGGNGYTF
V: TRBV6-1; size: .; J: TRBJ2-1; CDR3: CASSARKGGACSYNEQFF
V: TRBV3-1; size: many; J: TRBJ1-2; CDR3: CASSPQGPYGYTF
V: TRBV2; size: .; J: TRBJ2-3; CDR3: CARTGPNTDTQYF
V: TRBV28; size: few; J: TRBJ1-1; CDR3: CASSYGRYEAFF
V: TRBV30; size: many; J: TRBJ1-1; CDR3: CAWSREGSSAFF
V: TRBV20-1; size: few; J: TRBJ2-7; CDR3: CSAVLAGGLIGEQYF
V: TRBV12-5; size: many; J: TRBJ1-1; CDR3: CASVLGLGLNTEAFF
V: TRBV11-3; size: many; J: TRBJ2-1; CDR3: CASSPGLGAGNNEQFF
V: TRBV5-4; size: .; J: TRBJ2-3; CDR3: CASSQESGNTDTQYF
V: TRBV5-1; size: few; J: TRBJ1-2; CDR3: CASSFTPGQGASGYTF
V: TRBV5-1; size: .; J: TRBJ2-5; CDR3: CASSFLVGETQYF
V: TRBV11-2; size: many; J: TRBJ1-2; CDR3: CASSLGGTAYGYTF
V: TRBV10-3; size: .; J: TRBJ2-7; CDR3: CAISEGDFYEQYF
V: TRBV5-1; size: .; J: TRBJ2-2; CDR3: CASRVVVGQGSSGELFF
V: TRBV24-1; size: few; J: TRBJ2-1; CDR3: CATSDQLASNEQFF